This TCR beta chain appears in the sequencing data of a study of patients and donors after allogeneic stem cell transplantation. TCRdb ran MiXCR on the RT-PCR reads and lists one entry per CDR3 protein. The repertoire includes 20,000 or so distinct CDR3 sequences, around 40% of them detected once, and around 72% sits in the top ten. The sample consisted of blood, either unsorted or a sorted T cell fraction (not recorded which). This receptor was taken from a human donor who was either an allogeneic HSCT recipient or a stem cell or donor lymphocyte infusion donor (not recorded which). It is not recorded whose cells these are; they may come from a transplant donor.

The CDR3 nucleotides are TGTGCCAGCAGCCAAGCCTGGGCCTACAATGAGCAGTTCTTC. Amino acid sequence: CASSQAWAYNEQFF. The genes are TRBV3-1 and TRBJ2-1; no reliable D call. CDR1 LGHDT and CDR2 YNNKEL come from the germline V gene (reference sequence). The CDR3 runs to 14 residues. The V end lost 1 base, the J end lost 2 bases, and 6 bases lay between the germline ends.